Listed below are T cell receptor beta chains from one sample, sequenced in a study of response to subunit inactivated influenza vaccine. One entry per CDR3 protein, called by TCRdb with MiXCR from the RT-PCR reads. The data contain roughly 760,000 distinct CDR3 sequences, approximately 22% of them singletons. This sample comprised PBMCs from blood, obtained around 5 days after vaccination. These receptors came from a man in his fifties who received an inactivated influenza vaccine. Each CDR3 is given with its conserved first and last residue. The order of the fields is clone size, D gene, J gene, V gene, CDR3 length, CDR3 protein, CDR3 DNA. The D gene is left open where the match is weak. Size is omitted from some rows. Given values are once, few, many or a class for expanded clones.

>few|NA|TRBJ2-1|TRBV29-1|13
CSVGQRAYNEQFF
TGCAGCGTGGGGCAGCGGGCATACAATGAGCAGTTCTTC
>few|NA|TRBJ2-6|TRBV20-1|14
CSAPTYSGANVLTF
TGCAGTGCCCCCACCTACTCTGGGGCCAACGTCCTGACTTTC
>NA|NA|TRBJ2-5|TRBV7-7|14
CASSPGGGRRTQYF
TGTGCTAGCAGCCCAGGCGGAGGTCGGAGGACCCAGTACTTC
>many|NA|TRBJ2-2|TRBV29-1|15
CSVEWQDPNTGELFF
TGCAGCGTTGAGTGGCAGGACCCGAACACCGGGGAGCTGTTTTTT
>NA|NA|TRBJ1-1|TRBV6-5|14
CASSYAGDDTEAFF
TGTGCCAGCAGTTACGCCGGAGACGACACTGAAGCTTTCTTT
>few|NA|TRBJ1-3|TRBV20-1|13
CSASSGKGNTIYF
TGCAGTGCTAGTTCGGGGAAAGGAAACACCATATATTTT
>NA|NA|TRBJ1-1|TRBV19|15
CASSISWDGGTEAFF
TGTGCCAGTAGTATAAGTTGGGACGGCGGCACTGAAGCTTTCTTT
>few|NA|TRBJ2-1|TRBV6-2/TRBV6-3|18
CASSYEDSQGTFYNEQFF
TGTGCCAGCAGTTACGAGGACTCCCAAGGCACATTCTACAATGAGCAGTTCTTC
>NA|NA|TRBJ2-4|TRBV10-2|17
CATAEHTRTLAKNIQYF
TGCGCCACCGCCGAGCATACACGGACCTTAGCCAAAAACATTCAGTACTTC
>NA|NA|TRBJ2-1|TRBV6-9|12
CASSNWRDEQFF
TGTGCCAGCAGCAATTGGAGGGATGAGCAGTTCTTC
>NA|NA|TRBJ2-4|TRBV7-2|15
CASRPPYGSKNIQYF
TGTGCCAGCAGGCCCCCTTATGGTAGCAAAAACATTCAGTACTTC
>NA|TRBD2|TRBJ2-7|TRBV5-1|15
CASSIASGSLHEQYF
TGCGCCAGCAGCATTGCTAGCGGGAGTCTCCACGAGCAGTACTTC
>few|NA|TRBJ2-1|TRBV12-3/TRBV12-4|17
CASNRGSGGSSGNEQFF
TGTGCCAGCAACAGGGGGAGCGGGGGGTCTTCTGGGAATGAGCAGTTCTTC
>NA|TRBD2|TRBJ2-5|TRBV20-1|14
CSADRSGVGGDQYF
TGCAGTGCAGACCGTAGCGGGGTGGGCGGGGACCAGTACTTC
>NA|TRBD2|TRBJ2-2|TRBV4-2|15
CASSQERGGAGELFF
TGTGCCAGCAGCCAAGAACGGGGGGGCGCCGGGGAGCTGTTTTTT
>NA|TRBD1|TRBJ2-1|TRBV5-8|15
CASSLWGQGWDEQFF
TGTGCCAGCAGCTTGTGGGGACAGGGTTGGGATGAGCAGTTCTTC
>many|TRBD1|TRBJ1-4|TRBV20-1|13
CSASRGGNEKLFF
TGCAGTGCTAGCAGGGGGGGGAATGAAAAACTGTTTTTT
>few|NA|TRBJ2-4|TRBV29-1|15
CSVGGFRGTKNIQYF
TGCAGCGTTGGTGGGTTCCGAGGAACCAAAAACATTCAGTACTTC
>NA|TRBD1|TRBJ2-7|TRBV6-2/TRBV6-3|16
CASSIPGTGVSYEQYF
TGTGCCAGCAGTATCCCCGGGACAGGGGTCTCCTACGAGCAGTACTTC
>NA|TRBD2|TRBJ2-1|TRBV7-9|16
CASTPLAGGLVNEQFF
TGTGCCAGCACTCCACTAGCGGGGGGGCTAGTAAATGAGCAGTTCTTC
>NA|NA|TRBJ2-2|TRBV20-1|16
CCASMEDTTNTGELFF
TGCTGTGCTAGTATGGAGGACACAACAAACACCGGGGAGCTGTTTTTT
>NA|TRBD1|TRBJ1-1|TRBV12-3/TRBV12-4|15
CASSSLWTGNTEAFF
TGTGCCAGCAGCTCATTGTGGACAGGGAACACTGAAGCTTTCTTT
>NA|TRBD1|TRBJ2-1|TRBV3-1|15
CASSPRDSGYNEQFF
TGTGCCAGCAGCCCCCGGGACAGCGGATACAATGAGCAGTTCTTC
>few|NA|TRBJ2-7|TRBV6-1|15
CASSGFGFDGYEQYF
TGTGCCAGCAGTGGATTTGGTTTTGATGGGTACGAGCAGTACTTC
>few|NA|TRBJ2-1|TRBV10-3|14
CAISAQGGNNEQFF
TGTGCCATCAGCGCACAGGGGGGGAACAATGAGCAGTTCTTC
>NA|TRBD2|TRBJ2-5|TRBV12-3/TRBV12-4|17
CASRSRTSGGAAETQYF
TGTGCCAGCAGGTCCCGGACTAGCGGGGGGGCCGCGGAGACCCAGTACTTC
>NA|TRBD1|TRBJ2-7|TRBV7-9|15
CASSRRGDRAYEQYF
TGTGCCAGCAGCCGAAGGGGGGACAGGGCGTACGAGCAGTACTTC
>few|TRBD1|TRBJ2-7|TRBV7-9|14
CATSNYRGGDEQYF
TGTGCCACCTCAAACTACAGGGGTGGAGACGAGCAGTACTTC
>NA|NA|TRBJ1-2|TRBV3-1|14
CASSLRQPQGGYTF
TGTGCCAGCAGCTTACGACAGCCTCAGGGGGGCTACACCTTC
>NA|TRBD1|TRBJ2-3|TRBV11-1|17
CASSLRGQGDFLDTQYF
TGTGCCAGCAGCTTACGTGGACAGGGGGATTTTTTGGATACGCAGTATTTT
>NA|NA|TRBJ2-2|TRBV11-2|15
CASSIRLDNTGELFF
TGTGCCAGCAGCATCCGACTAGATAACACCGGGGAGCTGTTTTTT
>NA|NA|TRBJ2-7|TRBV12-3/TRBV12-4|16
CASTPMLGLTPYEQYF
TGTGCCAGCACCCCCATGTTGGGACTCACCCCCTACGAGCAGTACTTC
>NA|TRBD1|TRBJ2-3|TRBV20-1|14
CSANDRGSTDTQYF
TGCAGTGCGAACGACAGGGGAAGCACAGATACGCAGTATTTT
>NA|NA|TRBJ2-1|TRBV21-1|15
CASIKRRGRASQQFF
TGTGCCAGCATCAAGAGGCGGGGGAGGGCCTCGCAGCAGTTCTTC
>many|NA|TRBJ2-1|TRBV12-3/TRBV12-4|14
CASSRGQGVNEQFF
TGTGCCAGCAGTAGAGGGCAGGGCGTGAATGAGCAGTTCTTC
>few|NA|TRBJ2-2|TRBV20-1|15
CSALSRRGSTGELFF
TGCAGTGCTTTATCCCGGAGGGGGAGCACCGGGGAGCTGTTTTTT
>NA|TRBD1|TRBJ2-4|TRBV2|14
CASRGTGGLVIQYF
TGTGCCAGCAGAGGGACAGGGGGTTTGGTCATTCAGTACTTC
>few|NA|TRBJ2-7|TRBV20-1|12
CSATRDLYEQYF
TGCAGTGCCACCCGGGACCTTTACGAGCAGTACTTC
>NA|TRBD2|TRBJ2-4|TRBV20-1|16
CSARAKTSRRLNIQYF
TGCAGTGCTAGAGCCAAGACTAGCCGGAGGCTCAACATTCAGTACTTC
>few|TRBD2|TRBJ2-1|TRBV29-1|16
CSVEDLVSGTPHEQFF
TGCAGCGTTGAAGACCTCGTTAGCGGGACCCCACATGAGCAGTTCTTC
>few|NA|TRBJ2-3|TRBV4-1|17
CASSQGYDAGSTDTQYF
TGCGCCAGCAGCCAAGGCTATGATGCGGGTAGCACAGATACGCAGTATTTT
>NA|TRBD2|TRBJ2-1|TRBV7-3|14
CASSPGTRSNEQFF
TGTGCCAGCAGCCCCGGGACTAGAAGCAATGAGCAGTTCTTC
>NA|TRBD1|TRBJ2-2|TRBV9|19
CASSTTRGDRDRVTGELFF
TGTGCCAGCAGCACTACACGGGGTGACCGGGACAGGGTCACCGGGGAGCTGTTTTTT
>few|NA|TRBJ1-6|TRBV4-3|15
CASSQDWGAGSPLHF
TGCGCCAGCAGCCAAGATTGGGGAGCTGGGTCACCCCTCCACTTT
>many|NA|TRBJ1-2|TRBV12-3/TRBV12-4|13
CASSPDRLYGYTF
TGTGCCAGCAGTCCCGACAGGCTTTATGGCTACACCTTC
>few|NA|TRBJ2-3|TRBV7-3|13
CASSKTVSDTQYF
TGTGCCAGCAGCAAGACAGTTTCAGATACGCAGTATTTT
>NA|NA|TRBJ1-1|TRBV12-3/TRBV12-4|14
CASSLAPMRVTAFF
TGTGCCAGCAGTTTAGCCCCGATGCGGGTTACGGCTTTCTTT
>few|NA|TRBJ2-3|TRBV7-2|15
CASSLDTGRRDTQYF
TGTGCCAGCAGCTTAGATACAGGGAGACGGGATACGCAGTATTTT
>few|NA|TRBJ2-7|TRBV9|14
CASSQAGISYEQYF
TGTGCCAGCAGCCAGGCGGGAATATCCTACGAGCAGTACTTC
>NA|NA|TRBJ2-1|TRBV6-2/TRBV6-3|16
CASSSPRDGPNNEQFF
TGTGCCAGCAGTTCCCCTCGGGACGGGCCTAACAATGAGCAGTTCTTC
>few|TRBD2|TRBJ2-1|TRBV5-1|16
CASSLVASGSYNEQFF
TGCGCCAGCAGCTTGGTGGCTAGCGGCTCCTACAATGAGCAGTTCTTC
>few|NA|TRBJ2-7|TRBV21-1|16
CASSKGGQVNTHEQYF
TGTGCCAGCAGCAAAGGAGGCCAAGTCAATACCCACGAGCAGTACTTC
>NA|NA|TRBJ2-7|TRBV30|13
CAWSEGEHYEQYF
TGTGCCTGGAGTGAGGGGGAACACTACGAGCAGTACTTC
>NA|TRBD2|TRBJ2-1|TRBV4-3|18
CASSQGGLAGGSYNEQFF
TGCGCCAGCAGCCAAGGGGGACTAGCGGGAGGTTCCTACAATGAGCAGTTCTTC
>NA|NA|TRBJ2-3|TRBV9|15
CASSPSGADSDTQYF
TGTGCCAGCAGCCCAAGTGGGGCAGATTCAGATACGCAGTATTTT
>NA|NA|TRBJ1-3|TRBV12-3/TRBV12-4|13
CASTLGAGNTIYF
TGTGCCAGCACCCTTGGGGCTGGAAACACCATATATTTT
>many|NA|TRBJ2-2|TRBV5-1|15
CASSPTSGSAGELFF
TGCGCCAGCAGCCCAACCTCGGGTTCCGCCGGGGAGCTGTTTTTT